Included here is one T cell receptor beta chain sequence, with context. Here immunoSEQ multiplex PCR was the method, and the copy in TCRdb shows in-frame clones only, minus some. Altogether about 480,000 clones are present, approximately 90% being singletons, with the ten largest covering approximately 2%. The data are from a study of blood T cell repertoires in COVID-19. Germline CDR1 reads GTSNPN; CDR2 reads SVGIG (reference sequence). V gave up 6 bases and J gave up 3 bases; unmatched junction bases: 6. The CDR3 covers 14 residues. V gene TRBV30 combines with J gene TRBJ1-3, with 9 positions matching TRBD1. Sequenced material: PBMCs or T cells enriched from blood (not recorded which). The TCR was taken from a woman aged 18-35 years with acute COVID-19. CDR3 in amino acids: CACTTGGFGNTIYF. In nucleotides, the CDR3 is TGTGCCTGCACTACAGGGGGCTTTGGAAACACCATATATTTT.